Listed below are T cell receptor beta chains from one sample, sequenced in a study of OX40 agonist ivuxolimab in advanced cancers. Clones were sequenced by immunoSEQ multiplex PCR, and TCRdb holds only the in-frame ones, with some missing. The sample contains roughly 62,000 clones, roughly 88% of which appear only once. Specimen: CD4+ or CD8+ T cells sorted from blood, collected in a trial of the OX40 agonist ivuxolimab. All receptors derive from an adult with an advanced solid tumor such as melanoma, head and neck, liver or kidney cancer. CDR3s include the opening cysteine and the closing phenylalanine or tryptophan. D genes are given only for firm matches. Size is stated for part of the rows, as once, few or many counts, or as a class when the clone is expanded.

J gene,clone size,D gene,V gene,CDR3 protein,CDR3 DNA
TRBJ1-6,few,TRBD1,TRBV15,CATSSGQGVGPLHF,TGTGCCACCAGTTCGGGACAGGGGGTAGGACCCCTCCACTTT
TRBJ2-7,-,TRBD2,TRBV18,CASSPRGLAAGYEQYF,TGTGCCAGCTCACCCCGGGGACTAGCCGCGGGCTACGAGCAGTACTTC
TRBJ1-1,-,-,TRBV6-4,CASSDSGEEAGGGSTEAFF,TGTGCCAGCAGTGACTCCGGGGAGGAGGCCGGGGGAGGTAGCACTGAAGCTTTCTTT
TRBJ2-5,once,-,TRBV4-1,CASGPGSQETQYF,TGCGCCAGCGGGCCGGGGTCCCAAGAGACCCAGTACTTC
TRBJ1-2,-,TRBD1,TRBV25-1,CASSDRTGGVDGYTF,TGTGCCAGCAGTGACCGGACAGGGGGTGTGGATGGCTACACCTTC
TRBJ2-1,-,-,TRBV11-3,CASSLVGRGNEQFF,TGTGCCAGCAGCTTAGTGGGGAGAGGCAATGAGCAGTTCTTC
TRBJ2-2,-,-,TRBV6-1,CASSEQFGLTNTGELFF,TGTGCCAGCAGTGAACAATTCGGGCTTACGAACACCGGGGAGCTGTTTTTT
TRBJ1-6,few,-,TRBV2,CASRRASSYNSPLHF,TGTGCCAGCAGGCGGGCGAGCTCCTATAATTCACCCCTCCACTTT
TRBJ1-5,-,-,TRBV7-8,CASSPPLRFGNQPQHF,TGTGCCAGCAGCCCACCGCTGCGGTTCGGGAATCAGCCCCAGCATTTT
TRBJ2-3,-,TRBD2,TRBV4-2,CASSSPSGGIDTQYF,TGTGCCAGCTCATCCCCCAGCGGGGGGATAGATACGCAGTATTTT